This T cell receptor beta chain was found in a study of blood T cell repertoires in COVID-19. Turning to the study itself: Collection of acute and convalescent COVID-19 samples took place in the United States, Italy and Spain. T cells, B-cell-depleted T cells, or PBMCs supplied cDNA or gDNA.

With 6 bases clipped from V and 6 bases from J, the junction kept 4 bases outside the gene matches. The CDR3 runs to 14 residues. Per the germline V gene, CDR1 is SNHLY and CDR2 is FYNNEI. In the authors' methods: Reference gene primers were amplified, and this amplification served to estimate nucleated cell counts. The method was immunoSEQ multiplex PCR; TCRdb's version includes in-frame clones alone and lacks a portion of them. D and trimming were read from the DNA, whereas the V and J calls and clone size are those reported in that table. Altogether approximately 170,000 clones are present, 80% to 90% being singletons, with the ten largest covering 1.1%.

The TCR originated in a man under 40 with acute or convalescent COVID-19. V gene TRBV2 combines with J gene TRBJ2-7, with 14 bases identical to TRBD2. The material sequenced was peripheral blood. The CDR3: CASRAGTSGGEQYF. As DNA, the CDR3 is TGTGCCAGCAGGGCCGGGACTAGCGGGGGCGAGCAGTACTTC. Based on the CDR3 plus reference TRBV2 and TRBJ2-7, the full variable domain is EPEVTQTPSHQVTQMGQEVILRCVPISNHLYFYWYRQILGQKVEFLVSFYNNEISEKSEIFDDQFSVERPDGSNFTLKIRSTKLEDSAMYFCASRAGTSGGEQYFGPGTRLTVT.